These 5 T cell receptor beta chains share one sample of origin, sequenced in a study of blood T cell repertoires in COVID-19 (dated by TCRdb to the early 2020s). Preparation of the library involved the immunoSEQ multiplex PCR assay. In its TCRdb copy, this immuneACCESS table keeps in-frame sequences only and misses some clones. Where compared with another copy, unresolved V genes explain less than half of these, and the others have no known cause. In this sample the table shows 210,000 or so clones, about four fifths of which occur a single time. The ten largest clonotypes hold roughly 5% of the sample. Sequencing was performed on PBMCs or T cells enriched from blood (not recorded which). Receptors were obtained from a woman in her forties or fifties who had been exposed to COVID-19.

The rearrangement joins TRBV6-5 to TRBJ1-5; D unclear. V was cut by 4 bases and J by 8 bases, with 15 bases left in between. The germline V gene encodes CDR1 MNHEY and CDR2 SVGAGI. The CDR3 sequence is 14 residues long. Here the CDR3 reads CASSSLRTQEPQHF. The CDR3 nucleotides are TGTGCCAGCAGTTCCCTAAGGACTCAGGAGCCCCAGCATTTT.

This clone was counted only a few times. This chain connects TRBV24-1 to TRBJ1-2; D is ambiguous. This CDR3 is built from 13 residues. CDR1 and CDR2 (germline): KGHDR, SFDVKD. Between the trimmed V and J ends, which lost 4 bases and 0 bases, there was a span of 5 bases. CDR3 coding DNA: TGTGCCACCAGTGAGGGAGCTAACTATGGCTACACCTTC. It codes for CATSEGANYGYTF.

In its sample, this clone was seen once. V gene TRBV7-2 combines with J gene TRBJ2-3, with no clear D. Trimming pared 5 bases from V and 1 base from J, leaving 16 bases between. Germline V gene lookup returns CDR1 SGHTA and CDR2 FQGNSA. CDR3 length equals 16 residues. CDR3 protein: CASSQKESLRTDTQYF. The CDR3 region has the DNA TGTGCCAGCAGCCAAAAAGAGAGCCTACGCACAGATACGCAGTATTTT.

The chain employs TRBV5-1 and TRBJ1-1; 8 nucleotides agree with TRBD1. V lost 0 bases, J lost 1 base, and 8 bases stayed unmatched. The germline CDR1 and CDR2 sequences are SGHRS and YFSETQ. The CDR3 has 17 residues. CDR3 residues: CASSLGGTGFSNTEAFF. The CDR3 DNA reads as TGCGCCAGCAGCTTGGGGGGGACAGGTTTTTCGAACACTGAAGCTTTCTTT.

V gene TRBV30 combines with J gene TRBJ1-1; 7 bases fit TRBD1. This CDR3 spans 13 amino acids. Losses at the gene ends were 3 bases for V and 1 base for J; bases not matched to a gene: 2. The germline V gene has CDR1 GTSNPN and CDR2 SVGIG (reference sequence). The CDR3 DNA is TGTGCCTGGAGACGGACAGGGAACACTGAAGCTTTCTTT. Translated, it gives CAWRRTGNTEAFF.